The T cell receptor beta chain under discussion was sequenced for a study of blood T cell repertoires in COVID-19. Data came from immunoSEQ multiplex PCR; TCRdb stores just in-frame clones and leaves some out. Among more than 300,000 clones listed, 85% to 90% were seen once. CDR3 length equals 16 residues. V lost 0 bases to trimming and J lost 4 bases; unmatched junction nucleotides: 2. CDR1 KGHDR and CDR2 SFDVKD come from the germline V gene. The sequence was collected from a young man who had recovered from COVID-19. The chain couples TRBV24-1 to TRBJ2-2; the match to TRBD1 covers 9 bases. Sequenced: PBMCs or T cells enriched from blood (not recorded which). The DNA of the CDR3 is TGTGCCACCAGTGATTTGCCGGGACAGGGCACCGGGGAGCTGTTTTTT. Protein: CATSDLPGQGTGELFF.